This T cell receptor beta chain was captured by sequencing in a study of OX40 agonist ivuxolimab in advanced cancers. Across the study: The study treated patients with ivuxolimab, an agonistic anti-OX40 (CD134) antibody. Two cutaneous melanoma patients and one hepatocellular carcinoma patient, three in all, had partial responses.

Study-wide findings and caveats: Relative to CD4+, CD8+ T cells held more expanded clones on average. Some nonresponders likewise displayed low normalized T-cell clonal expansion.

The method was immunoSEQ multiplex PCR; TCRdb's version includes in-frame clones alone and lacks a portion of them. The table has tens of thousands of clones, approximately 94% seen once; the top ten hold 9.5% to 10%. This clone was seen a single time. Its antigen remains unknown. V shed 8 bases and J shed 0 bases, with 20 bases lying between them. This CDR3 region has 16 residues. Germline loops: CDR1 SGHTS, CDR2 YDEGEE. The material was CD4+ or CD8+ T cells sorted from blood, obtained in a trial of the OX40 agonist ivuxolimab. The chain has TRBV5-8 and TRBJ1-2; D gene unclear. This receptor was obtained from an adult with an advanced solid tumor such as melanoma, head and neck, liver or kidney cancer. The chain's CDR3 is CASPKEITNPNYGYTF. The CDR3 region has the DNA TGTGCCAGTCCGAAGGAAATTACGAATCCTAACTATGGCTACACCTTC.